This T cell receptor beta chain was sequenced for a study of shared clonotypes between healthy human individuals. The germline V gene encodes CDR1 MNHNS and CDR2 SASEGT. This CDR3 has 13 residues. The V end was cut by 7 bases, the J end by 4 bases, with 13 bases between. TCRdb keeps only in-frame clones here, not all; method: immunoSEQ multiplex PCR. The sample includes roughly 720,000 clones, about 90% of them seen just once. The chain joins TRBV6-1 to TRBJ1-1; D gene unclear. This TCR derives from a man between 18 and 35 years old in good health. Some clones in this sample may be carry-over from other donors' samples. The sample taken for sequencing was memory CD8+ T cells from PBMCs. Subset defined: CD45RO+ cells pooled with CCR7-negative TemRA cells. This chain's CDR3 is CASMGGWGTEAFF. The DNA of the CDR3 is TGTGCCAGCATGGGAGGTTGGGGCACTGAAGCTTTCTTT.